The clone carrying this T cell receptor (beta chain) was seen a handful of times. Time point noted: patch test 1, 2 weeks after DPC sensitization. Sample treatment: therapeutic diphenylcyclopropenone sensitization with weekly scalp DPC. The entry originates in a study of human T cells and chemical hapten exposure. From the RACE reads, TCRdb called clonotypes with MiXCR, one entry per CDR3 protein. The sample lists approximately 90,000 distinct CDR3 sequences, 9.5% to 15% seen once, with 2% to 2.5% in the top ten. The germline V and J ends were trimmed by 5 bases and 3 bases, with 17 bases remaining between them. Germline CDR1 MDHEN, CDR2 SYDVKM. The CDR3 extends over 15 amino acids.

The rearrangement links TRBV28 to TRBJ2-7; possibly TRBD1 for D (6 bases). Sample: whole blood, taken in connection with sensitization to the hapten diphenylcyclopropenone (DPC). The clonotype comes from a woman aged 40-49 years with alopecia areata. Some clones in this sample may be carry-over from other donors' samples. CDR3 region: CASSPPSGHRYEQYF. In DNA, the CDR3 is TGTGCCAGCAGTCCCCCGTCGGGACATCGCTACGAGCAGTACTTC.